A selection of T cell receptor beta chains follows, all from one sample in a study of T cell responses to AZD1222 COVID-19 vaccine. The method was immunoSEQ multiplex PCR; TCRdb's version includes in-frame clones alone and lacks a portion of them. This repertoire shows 75,000 to 100,000 clones, about 94% found once; its top ten account for less than 4%. The input for sequencing was peripheral blood, taken 28 days after the second AZD1222 dose. These receptors came from an adult who received the AZD1222 COVID-19 vaccine. Both conserved end residues are part of each CDR3. A D gene is named only where the DNA matches it firmly. The size entry is marked missing in some rows and otherwise reads once, few, many or a size class.

length,V,D,size,J,CDR3,DNA
15,TRBV28,TRBD2,.,TRBJ2-1,CASSLRVSGGSEQFF,TGTGCCAGCAGTCTCCGAGTTAGCGGGGGGTCCGAGCAGTTCTTC
15,TRBV7-9,.,.,TRBJ1-2,CASSLGPRRGYGYTF,TGTGCCAGCAGCCTAGGACCGCGTCGGGGCTATGGCTACACCTTC
16,TRBV5-1,.,.,TRBJ1-6,CASSLGPGQVNSPLHF,TGCGCCAGCAGCTTGGGACCGGGACAAGTAAATTCACCCCTCCACTTT
13,TRBV29-1,TRBD1,.,TRBJ1-4,CSASGQPGSKLFF,TGCAGCGCCTCGGGACAGCCCGGTAGTAAACTGTTTTTT
17,TRBV6-1,.,.,TRBJ2-2,CASSDWGGLTNTGELFF,TGTGCCAGCAGTGATTGGGGGGGGCTCACGAACACCGGGGAGCTGTTTTTT
16,TRBV10-3,.,.,TRBJ1-4,CAIRTSKDSRNEKLFF,TGTGCCATCAGAACAAGTAAGGACAGCCGTAATGAAAAACTGTTTTTT
15,TRBV19,.,.,TRBJ1-2,CASSGRRDFNYGYTF,TGTGCCAGTAGTGGCCGAAGGGACTTCAACTATGGCTACACCTTC
13,TRBV9,.,.,TRBJ2-5,CASSVGPQETQYF,TGTGCCAGCAGCGTAGGACCCCAAGAGACCCAGTACTTC
13,TRBV10-1,.,few,TRBJ1-1,CASSELTSGEAFF,TGCGCCAGCAGTGAGTTGACCTCCGGTGAAGCTTTCTTT
13,TRBV12-3/TRBV12-4,.,.,TRBJ1-1,CASSLAGFTEAFF,TGTGCCAGCAGTTTGGCAGGGTTCACTGAAGCTTTCTTT
14,TRBV21-1,.,.,TRBJ1-1,CASSNWGRDTEAFF,TGTGCCAGCAGCAACTGGGGACGGGACACTGAAGCTTTCTTT
14,TRBV9,.,.,TRBJ2-7,CASSVGSSSYEQYF,TGTGCCAGCAGCGTTGGTTCCAGCTCCTACGAGCAGTACTTC
12,TRBV29-1,.,.,TRBJ1-1,CSVGTGNTEAFF,TGCAGCGTTGGTACAGGGAACACTGAAGCTTTCTTT
15,TRBV10-3,TRBD1,.,TRBJ1-2,CAISESAGTAYGYTF,TGTGCCATCAGTGAGTCCGCCGGGACAGCCTATGGCTACACCTTC
14,TRBV11-2,.,.,TRBJ1-2,CASSSAGPNYGYTF,TGTGCCAGCAGCTCAGCTGGCCCGAACTATGGCTACACCTTC
14,TRBV27,.,.,TRBJ1-1,CASSLTVLGTEAFF,TGTGCCAGCAGTTTAACAGTCCTAGGTACTGAAGCTTTCTTT
12,TRBV12-3/TRBV12-4,.,.,TRBJ1-2,CASSPTGYGYTF,TGTGCCAGCAGTCCTACGGGCTATGGCTACACCTTC
11,TRBV2,.,.,TRBJ1-2,CASSGQGGYTF,TGTGCCAGCAGTGGGCAGGGTGGCTACACCTTC
18,TRBV7-8,TRBD1,.,TRBJ1-6,CASSPGFGGQGNNSPLHF,TGTGCCAGCAGCCCAGGTTTTGGGGGACAGGGCAATAATTCACCCCTCCACTTT
13,TRBV6-2/TRBV6-3,.,.,TRBJ2-7,CASSYGNGDEQYF,TGTGCCAGCAGTTACGGTAACGGGGACGAGCAGTACTTC
14,TRBV5-1,.,.,TRBJ1-2,CASSFGFGTPEETF,.
15,TRBV19,TRBD1,.,TRBJ1-2,CASSTRSGQGYGYTF,TGTGCCAGTAGTACCCGCTCGGGACAGGGCTATGGCTACACCTTC
14,TRBV5-1,.,.,TRBJ1-4,CASSLRGAGEKLFF,TGCGCCAGCAGCTTGCGGGGGGCTGGTGAAAAACTGTTTTTT
13,TRBV28,.,.,TRBJ2-7,CASNLLQGREQYF,TGTGCCAGCAACCTTTTACAGGGGAGGGAGCAGTACTTC
14,TRBV29-1,.,.,TRBJ1-3,CSVARDPSGNTIYF,TGCAGCGTCGCAAGGGACCCCTCTGGAAACACCATATATTTT
16,TRBV6-1,.,.,TRBJ1-2,CASSEGDIRVIYGYTF,TGTGCCAGCAGTGAAGGGGACATTCGAGTGATCTATGGCTACACCTTC
15,TRBV3-1/TRBV3-2,TRBD1,.,TRBJ1-4,CASSQARQGREKLFF,TGTGCCAGCAGCCAGGCAAGACAGGGTAGGGAAAAACTGTTTTTT
15,TRBV5-6,.,.,TRBJ1-2,CASSLPYPRVGGYTF,TGTGCCAGCAGCTTGCCGTATCCACGAGTCGGTGGCTACACCTTC
17,TRBV19,.,few,TRBJ1-5,CASSPPFGGLGNQPQHF,TGTGCCAGTAGTCCCCCTTTCGGGGGCTTGGGCAATCAGCCCCAGCATTTT
18,TRBV7-8,TRBD2,few,TRBJ2-1,CASSLAPAGGKGYNEQFF,TGTGCCAGCAGCTTAGCTCCAGCGGGGGGGAAAGGCTACAATGAGCAGTTCTTC
15,TRBV7-3,.,.,TRBJ2-2,CASSPTGGYGGELFF,TGTGCCAGCAGTCCCACGGGGGGCTATGGCGGGGAGCTGTTTTTT
15,TRBV7-9,TRBD2,.,TRBJ2-3,CASSRLAGGPNTQYF,TGTGCCAGCAGCCGACTAGCGGGGGGGCCAAATACGCAGTATTTT
13,TRBV9,.,.,TRBJ2-2,CASSVDITGELFF,TGTGCCAGCAGCGTAGACATCACCGGGGAGCTGTTTTTT
16,TRBV2,TRBD1,.,TRBJ2-3,CASRDNRDRGTDTQYF,TGTGCCAGCAGGGACAACCGGGACAGGGGAACAGATACGCAGTATTTT
14,TRBV5-1,.,.,TRBJ2-6,CASRAPEGANVLTF,TGCGCCAGCAGAGCCCCGGAGGGGGCCAACGTCCTGACTTTC
13,TRBV6-2/TRBV6-3,.,.,TRBJ1-2,CASSPWTNYGYTF,TGTGCCAGCAGTCCCTGGACTAACTATGGCTACACCTTC
13,TRBV10-3,.,.,TRBJ1-2,CAISERAGYGYTF,TGTGCCATCAGTGAGAGGGCAGGGTATGGCTACACCTTC
15,TRBV6-5,.,.,TRBJ2-5,CASSYSGGQGQTQYF,TGTGCCAGCAGTTACTCGGGGGGGCAGGGGCAGACCCAGTACTTC
15,TRBV6-5,.,once,TRBJ1-1,CASSSRSSGSTEAFF,TGTGCCAGCAGTTCCCGATCAAGCGGAAGCACTGAAGCTTTCTTT
11,TRBV5-1,.,.,TRBJ1-1,CASSLNAEAFF,TGCGCCAGCAGCTTGAACGCTGAAGCTTTCTTT
16,TRBV6-2/TRBV6-3,.,once,TRBJ2-6,CASSYSRGLGANVLTF,TGTGCCAGCAGTTACTCTCGGGGACTGGGGGCCAACGTCCTGACTTTC
13,TRBV29-1,.,.,TRBJ1-1,CSVAVSSNTEAFF,TGCAGCGTTGCAGTCTCCTCTAACACTGAAGCTTTCTTT
13,TRBV28,.,.,TRBJ1-2,CASSPAGFYGYTF,TGTGCCAGCAGTCCCGCGGGGTTCTATGGCTACACCTTC
16,TRBV5-4,.,.,TRBJ2-1,CASSGGPSRSYNEQFF,TGTGCCAGCAGTGGTGGCCCTAGCCGCTCCTACAATGAGCAGTTCTTC
15,TRBV15,.,.,TRBJ2-7,CATSRGAGTAYEQYF,TGTGCCACCAGCAGAGGGGCCGGGACGGCCTACGAGCAGTACTTC
14,TRBV4-1,.,.,TRBJ1-5,CASSQLGTAQPQHF,TGCGCCAGCAGCCAACTTGGGACGGCGCAGCCCCAGCATTTT
14,TRBV6-6,.,once,TRBJ1-2,CASSYGERNYGYTF,TGTGCCAGCAGTTACGGGGAGCGAAACTATGGCTACACCTTC
14,TRBV3-1/TRBV3-2,.,.,TRBJ2-2,CASSRPGNTGELFF,TGTGCCAGCAGCCGCCCAGGGAACACCGGGGAGCTGTTTTTT
16,TRBV5-8,TRBD1,.,TRBJ2-1,CASSRDRVGGYNEQFF,TGTGCCAGCAGCCGGGACAGGGTCGGGGGGTACAATGAGCAGTTCTTC